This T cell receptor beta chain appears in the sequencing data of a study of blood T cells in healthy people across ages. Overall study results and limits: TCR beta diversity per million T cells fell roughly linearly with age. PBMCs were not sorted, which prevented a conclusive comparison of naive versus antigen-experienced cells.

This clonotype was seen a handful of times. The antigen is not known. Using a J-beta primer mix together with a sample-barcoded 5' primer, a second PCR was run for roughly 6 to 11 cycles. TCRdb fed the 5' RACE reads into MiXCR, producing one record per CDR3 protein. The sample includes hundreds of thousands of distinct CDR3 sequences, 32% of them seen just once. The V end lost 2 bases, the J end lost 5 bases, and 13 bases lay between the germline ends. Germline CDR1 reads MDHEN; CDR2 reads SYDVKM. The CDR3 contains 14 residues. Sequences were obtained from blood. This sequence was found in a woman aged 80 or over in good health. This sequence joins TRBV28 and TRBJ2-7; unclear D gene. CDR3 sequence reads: CASSLKTPRNEQYF. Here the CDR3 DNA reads TGTGCCAGCAGTTTAAAGACGCCGAGGAACGAGCAGTACTTC. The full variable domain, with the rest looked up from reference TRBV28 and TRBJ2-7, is DVKVTQSSRYLVKRTGEKVFLECVQDMDHENMFWYRQDPGLGLRLIYFSYDVKMKEKGDIPEGYSVSREKKERFSLILESASTNQTSMYLCASSLKTPRNEQYFGPGTRLTVT.